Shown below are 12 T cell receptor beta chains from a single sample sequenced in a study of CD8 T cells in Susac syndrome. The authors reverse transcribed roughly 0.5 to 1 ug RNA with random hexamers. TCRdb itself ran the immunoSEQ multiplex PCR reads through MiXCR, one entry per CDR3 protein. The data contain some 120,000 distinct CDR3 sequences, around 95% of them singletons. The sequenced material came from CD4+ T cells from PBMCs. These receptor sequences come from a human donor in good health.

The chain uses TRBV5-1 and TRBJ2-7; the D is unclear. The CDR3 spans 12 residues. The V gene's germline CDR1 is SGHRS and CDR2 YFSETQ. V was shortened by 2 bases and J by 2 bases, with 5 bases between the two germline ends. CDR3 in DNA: TGCGCCAGCAGCTTCGGTCCCTACGAGCAGTACTTC. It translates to CASSFGPYEQYF.

The CDR3 coding sequence is TGTGCCAGTAGTGGGGGACTAGCGGACGAGCAGTACTTC. This translates into CASSGGLADEQYF. The chain recombines TRBV19 with TRBJ2-7; TRBD2 aligns across 11 bases. The CDR3 is made up of 13 amino acids. The germline V gene encodes CDR1 LNHDA and CDR2 SQIVND (reference sequence). Losses at the gene ends were 5 bases for V and 5 bases for J; bases not matched to a gene: 2. Complete variable domain (other parts from reference TRBV19 and TRBJ2-7): DGGITQSPKYLFRKEGQNVTLSCEQNLNHDAMYWYRQDPGQGLRLIYYSQIVNDFQKGDIAEGYSVSREKKESFPLTVTSAQKNPTAFYLCASSGGLADEQYFGPGTRLTVT.

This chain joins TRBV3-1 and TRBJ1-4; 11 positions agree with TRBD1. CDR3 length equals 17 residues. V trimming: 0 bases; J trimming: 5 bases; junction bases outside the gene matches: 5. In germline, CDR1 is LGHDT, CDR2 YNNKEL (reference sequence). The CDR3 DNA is TGTGCCAGCAGCCAAGATGGGACAGGGGGAACAAATGAAAAACTGTTTTTT. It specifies CASSQDGTGGTNEKLFF.

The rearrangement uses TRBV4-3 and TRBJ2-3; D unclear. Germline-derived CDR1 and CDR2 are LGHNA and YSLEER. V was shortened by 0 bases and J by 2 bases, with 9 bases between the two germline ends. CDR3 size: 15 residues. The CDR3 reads CASSQDLIYTDTQYF. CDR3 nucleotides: TGCGCCAGCAGCCAAGATTTGATCTACACAGATACGCAGTATTTT.

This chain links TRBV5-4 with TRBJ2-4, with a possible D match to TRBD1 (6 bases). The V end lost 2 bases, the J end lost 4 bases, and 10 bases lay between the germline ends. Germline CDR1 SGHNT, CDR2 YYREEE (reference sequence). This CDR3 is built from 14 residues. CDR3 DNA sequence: TGTGCCAGCAGCTTCGGACAGTCGAAAAACATTCAGTACTTC. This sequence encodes CASSFGQSKNIQYF.

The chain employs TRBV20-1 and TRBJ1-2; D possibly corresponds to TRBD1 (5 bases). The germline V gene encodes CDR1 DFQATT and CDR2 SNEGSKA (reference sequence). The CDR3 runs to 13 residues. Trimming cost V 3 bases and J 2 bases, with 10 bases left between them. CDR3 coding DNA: TGCAGTGCTAGTCTGCGACAGAACTATGGCTACACCTTC. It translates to CSASLRQNYGYTF.

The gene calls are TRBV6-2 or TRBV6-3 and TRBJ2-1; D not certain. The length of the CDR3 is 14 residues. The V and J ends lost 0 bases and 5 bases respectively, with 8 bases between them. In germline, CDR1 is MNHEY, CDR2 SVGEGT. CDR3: CASSYSRNHNEQFF. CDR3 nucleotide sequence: TGTGCCAGCAGTTACTCTCGGAATCACAATGAGCAGTTCTTC.

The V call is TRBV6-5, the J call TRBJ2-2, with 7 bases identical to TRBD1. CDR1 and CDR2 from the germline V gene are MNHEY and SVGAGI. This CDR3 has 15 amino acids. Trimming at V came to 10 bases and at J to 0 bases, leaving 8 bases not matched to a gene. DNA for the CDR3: TGTGCCACCACTCCGGGACAGACGAACACCGGGGAGCTGTTTTTT. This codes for CATTPGQTNTGELFF.

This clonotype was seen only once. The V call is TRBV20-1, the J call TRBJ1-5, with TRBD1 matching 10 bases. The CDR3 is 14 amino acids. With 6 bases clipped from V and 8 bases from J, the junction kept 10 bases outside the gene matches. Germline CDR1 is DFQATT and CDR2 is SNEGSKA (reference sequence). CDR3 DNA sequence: TGCAGTGCGGCATTGGGACAGGGGAAGAAGCCCCAGCATTTT. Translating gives CSAALGQGKKPQHF.

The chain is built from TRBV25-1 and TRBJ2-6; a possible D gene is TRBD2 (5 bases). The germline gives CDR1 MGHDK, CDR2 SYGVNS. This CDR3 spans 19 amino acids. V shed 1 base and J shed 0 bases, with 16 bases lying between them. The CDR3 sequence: CASSELGPAASSGANVLTF. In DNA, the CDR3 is TGTGCCAGCAGTGAATTAGGGCCAGCGGCTAGCTCTGGGGCCAACGTCCTGACTTTC.

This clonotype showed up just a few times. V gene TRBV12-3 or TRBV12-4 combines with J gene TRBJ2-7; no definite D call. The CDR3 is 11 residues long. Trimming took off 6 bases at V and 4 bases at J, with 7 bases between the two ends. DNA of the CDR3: TGTGCCAGCAGCCAGAGGTACGAGCAGTACTTC. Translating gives CASSQRYEQYF.

The CDR3 nucleotides read TGTGCCAGCAGTCCGAACTATGGCTACACCTTC. As protein: CASSPNYGYTF. V gene TRBV11-3 combines with J gene TRBJ1-2; D is unclear. Germline CDR1 is SGHNT and CDR2 is YENEEA. The CDR3 runs to 11 residues. Trimming took off 6 bases at V and 2 bases at J, with 4 bases between the two ends. Supplemented by reference TRBV11-3 and TRBJ1-2, the full variable domain reads EAGVVQSPRYKIIEKKQPVAFWCNPISGHNTLYWYLQNLGQGPELLIRYENEEAVDDSQLPKDRFSAERLKGVDSTLKIQPAELGDSAVYLCASSPNYGYTFGSGTRLTVV.